These T cell receptor beta chains were read from a single sample in a study of CD8 T cells in ankylosing spondylitis. One entry per CDR3 protein, called by TCRdb with MiXCR from the 5' RACE reads. The table shows a few hundred thousand distinct CDR3 sequences, with more than 20% occurring only once. The source material was blood, either unsorted or a sorted T cell fraction (not recorded which). These receptors were collected from a female donor with ankylosing spondylitis or in good health (not recorded which). Both conserved end residues are part of each CDR3. The D gene is left open where the match is weak. Only part of the rows carry a size: once, few, many, or a class if the clone is expanded.

clone_size: NA
v_call: TRBV9
d_call: NA
j_call: TRBJ2-7
cdr3_aa: CASSPPQGTYEQYF
cdr3_nt: TGTGCCAGCAGCCCCCCTCAGGGAACCTACGAGCAGTACTTC

clone_size: NA
v_call: TRBV7-2
d_call: TRBD1
j_call: TRBJ1-2
cdr3_aa: CASSLDRGWGYTF
cdr3_nt: TGTGCCAGCAGCCTGGACAGGGGTTGGGGCTACACCTTC

clone_size: many
v_call: TRBV29-1
d_call: NA
j_call: TRBJ2-7
cdr3_aa: CSVEENSSYEQYF
cdr3_nt: TGCAGCGTGGAGGAAAACAGCTCCTACGAGCAGTACTTC

clone_size: NA
v_call: TRBV7-2
d_call: NA
j_call: TRBJ2-1
cdr3_aa: CASSLGPEQFF
cdr3_nt: TGTGCCAGCAGCTTAGGACCTGAGCAGTTCTTC

clone_size: many
v_call: TRBV12-3/TRBV12-4
d_call: TRBD1
j_call: TRBJ1-1
cdr3_aa: CASRLGQGNTEAFF
cdr3_nt: TGTGCCAGCAGACTGGGACAGGGGAACACTGAAGCTTTCTTT

clone_size: NA
v_call: TRBV10-2
d_call: NA
j_call: TRBJ2-2
cdr3_aa: CASIPRRAGELFF
cdr3_nt: TGCGCCAGCATTCCTCGGCGGGCCGGGGAGCTGTTTTTT

clone_size: few
v_call: TRBV4-2
d_call: NA
j_call: TRBJ2-6
cdr3_aa: CASSQVGVEGANVLTF
cdr3_nt: TGTGCCAGCAGCCAAGTCGGGGTAGAGGGGGCCAACGTCCTGACTTTC

clone_size: NA
v_call: TRBV12-3/TRBV12-4
d_call: TRBD1
j_call: TRBJ1-1
cdr3_aa: CASRPTTGSLTEAFF
cdr3_nt: TGTGCCAGCAGACCAACGACAGGGTCGTTGACTGAAGCTTTCTTT

clone_size: once
v_call: TRBV24-1
d_call: TRBD2
j_call: TRBJ2-1
cdr3_aa: CATSGKRGTGEQFF
cdr3_nt: TGTGCCACCAGTGGGAAGCGGGGCACGGGTGAGCAGTTCTTC

clone_size: once
v_call: TRBV20-1
d_call: NA
j_call: TRBJ2-3
cdr3_aa: CSGVWPRDTQYF
cdr3_nt: TGCAGTGGGGTTTGGCCTCGAGATACGCAGTATTTT

clone_size: few
v_call: TRBV2
d_call: TRBD1
j_call: TRBJ1-3
cdr3_aa: CASSEWGQVSGNTIYF
cdr3_nt: TGTGCCAGCAGTGAATGGGGACAGGTCTCTGGAAACACCATATATTTT

clone_size: once
v_call: TRBV12-3/TRBV12-4
d_call: TRBD2
j_call: TRBJ2-5
cdr3_aa: CASSFSSGREPRETQYF
cdr3_nt: TGTGCCAGCAGTTTCTCTAGCGGGAGAGAACCGCGGGAGACCCAGTACTTC

clone_size: few
v_call: TRBV20-1
d_call: NA
j_call: TRBJ1-2
cdr3_aa: CSATNKGLEGYTF
cdr3_nt: TGCAGTGCTACTAACAAGGGGCTGGAGGGCTACACCTTC

clone_size: NA
v_call: TRBV21-1
d_call: NA
j_call: TRBJ1-5
cdr3_aa: CAGQLSNQPQHF
cdr3_nt: TGTGCTGGACAGTTGAGCAATCAGCCCCAGCATTTT

clone_size: NA
v_call: TRBV4-2
d_call: TRBD2
j_call: TRBJ2-5
cdr3_aa: CASKGVAGSGETQYF
cdr3_nt: TGTGCCAGCAAGGGAGTAGCGGGGTCTGGGGAGACCCAGTACTTC

clone_size: NA
v_call: TRBV4-3
d_call: NA
j_call: TRBJ2-3
cdr3_aa: CASSHARRSGSTDTQYF
cdr3_nt: TGCGCCAGCAGCCACGCCCGTAGGAGCGGCAGCACAGATACGCAGTATTTT

clone_size: NA
v_call: TRBV3-1
d_call: NA
j_call: TRBJ2-1
cdr3_aa: CASSPPRQPNEQFF
cdr3_nt: TGTGCCAGCAGCCCTCCTCGACAGCCCAATGAGCAGTTCTTC

clone_size: many
v_call: TRBV29-1
d_call: NA
j_call: TRBJ2-7
cdr3_aa: CSAYDYQGGSYF
cdr3_nt: TGCAGCGCCTACGATTATCAGGGGGGGTCGTACTTC

clone_size: few
v_call: TRBV20-1
d_call: NA
j_call: TRBJ2-7
cdr3_aa: CSAGPENRGVYEQYF
cdr3_nt: TGCAGTGCTGGTCCCGAGAATAGGGGGGTATACGAGCAGTACTTC

clone_size: NA
v_call: TRBV20-1
d_call: NA
j_call: TRBJ2-1
cdr3_aa: CSALPSGYPGPNEQFF
cdr3_nt: TGCAGTGCTCTCCCATCGGGCTATCCGGGGCCCAATGAGCAGTTCTTC

clone_size: NA
v_call: TRBV20-1
d_call: NA
j_call: TRBJ1-3
cdr3_aa: CSATGTPGNTIYF
cdr3_nt: TGCAGTGCCACGGGGACCCCTGGAAACACCATATATTTT

clone_size: few
v_call: TRBV7-2
d_call: NA
j_call: TRBJ2-7
cdr3_aa: CASSLPRVRGEQYF
cdr3_nt: TGTGCCAGCAGCTTACCCAGGGTTAGGGGCGAGCAGTACTTC

clone_size: NA
v_call: TRBV25-1
d_call: NA
j_call: TRBJ2-6
cdr3_aa: CASRQDSGANVLTF
cdr3_nt: TGTGCCAGCAGACAGGACTCTGGGGCCAACGTCCTGACTTTC

clone_size: NA
v_call: TRBV20-1
d_call: NA
j_call: TRBJ1-1
cdr3_aa: CSARDRVNTEAFF
cdr3_nt: TGCAGTGCTAGAGATAGGGTGAACACTGAAGCTTTCTTT

clone_size: NA
v_call: TRBV5-1
d_call: TRBD1
j_call: TRBJ2-3
cdr3_aa: CASSYTTGEDTQYF
cdr3_nt: TGCGCCAGCAGCTACACGACAGGGGAAGATACGCAGTATTTT

clone_size: NA
v_call: TRBV28
d_call: TRBD2
j_call: TRBJ2-3
cdr3_aa: CASSVRTSGGDTQYF
cdr3_nt: TGTGCCAGCAGTGTGCGGACTAGCGGTGGGGATACGCAGTATTTT

clone_size: few
v_call: TRBV28
d_call: NA
j_call: TRBJ2-7
cdr3_aa: CASRSTGLDEQYF
cdr3_nt: TGTGCCAGCAGATCGACGGGCTTGGACGAGCAGTACTTC

clone_size: NA
v_call: TRBV20-1
d_call: NA
j_call: TRBJ2-5
cdr3_aa: CSASRRPQVGETQYF
cdr3_nt: TGCAGTGCTAGCCGCCGACCCCAAGTCGGGGAGACCCAGTACTTC

clone_size: NA
v_call: TRBV3-1
d_call: NA
j_call: TRBJ2-7
cdr3_aa: CASSQAYYEQYF
cdr3_nt: TGTGCCAGCAGCCAAGCCTACTACGAGCAGTACTTC

clone_size: many
v_call: TRBV29-1
d_call: NA
j_call: TRBJ2-5
cdr3_aa: CSAGGFQETQYF
cdr3_nt: TGCAGCGCGGGCGGGTTCCAAGAGACCCAGTACTTC

clone_size: few
v_call: TRBV4-3
d_call: TRBD2
j_call: TRBJ2-3
cdr3_aa: CASSQVRLAGSDTQYF
cdr3_nt: TGCGCCAGCAGCCAAGTGAGACTAGCGGGTTCAGATACGCAGTATTTT

clone_size: once
v_call: TRBV7-9
d_call: TRBD1
j_call: TRBJ2-7
cdr3_aa: CASSGTGGLEQYF
cdr3_nt: TGTGCCAGCTCGGGGACAGGGGGCCTCGAGCAGTACTTC

clone_size: NA
v_call: TRBV27
d_call: NA
j_call: TRBJ2-6
cdr3_aa: CASSPRRPSGANVLTF
cdr3_nt: TGTGCCAGCAGTCCCCGACGTCCCTCTGGGGCCAACGTCCTGACTTTC

clone_size: few
v_call: TRBV7-6
d_call: NA
j_call: TRBJ2-1
cdr3_aa: CAIQTTHEQFF
cdr3_nt: TGTGCCATCCAGACTACCCATGAGCAGTTCTTC

clone_size: few
v_call: TRBV19
d_call: TRBD1
j_call: TRBJ1-5
cdr3_aa: CASSTYRGYNQPQHF
cdr3_nt: TGTGCCAGTAGCACTTACAGGGGCTACAATCAGCCCCAGCATTTT

clone_size: few
v_call: TRBV10-3
d_call: TRBD1
j_call: TRBJ2-5
cdr3_aa: CAISESGRGIQETQYF
cdr3_nt: TGTGCCATCAGTGAGTCGGGCAGGGGGATCCAAGAGACCCAGTACTTC

clone_size: NA
v_call: TRBV5-1
d_call: TRBD2
j_call: TRBJ2-1
cdr3_aa: CASSLSIGLDINEQFF
cdr3_nt: TGCGCCAGCAGCTTGAGTATTGGACTAGATATCAATGAGCAGTTCTTC

clone_size: NA
v_call: TRBV7-9
d_call: TRBD1
j_call: TRBJ1-4
cdr3_aa: CASSLRVGTEHEKLFF
cdr3_nt: TGTGCCAGCAGCTTAAGGGTCGGGACAGAGCACGAAAAACTGTTTTTT

clone_size: few
v_call: TRBV20-1
d_call: NA
j_call: TRBJ2-7
cdr3_aa: CSLSGTFSYEQYF
cdr3_nt: TGCAGTCTGTCCGGGACCTTCTCCTACGAGCAGTACTTC

clone_size: NA
v_call: TRBV5-1
d_call: TRBD2
j_call: TRBJ2-3
cdr3_aa: CASSYRAGGPPDTQYF
cdr3_nt: TGCGCCAGCAGCTACCGAGCGGGAGGGCCCCCAGATACGCAGTATTTT

clone_size: NA
v_call: TRBV6-1
d_call: NA
j_call: TRBJ1-2
cdr3_aa: CASSEYEIGYGYTF
cdr3_nt: TGTGCCAGCAGTGAATACGAGATCGGTTATGGCTACACCTTC

clone_size: few
v_call: TRBV10-3
d_call: TRBD1
j_call: TRBJ2-2
cdr3_aa: CAISADRENTGELFF
cdr3_nt: TGTGCCATCAGTGCTGACAGGGAAAACACCGGGGAGCTGTTTTTT

clone_size: few
v_call: TRBV20-1
d_call: NA
j_call: TRBJ2-7
cdr3_aa: CSARTALLYEQYF
cdr3_nt: TGCAGTGCGAGGACAGCGTTACTCTACGAGCAGTACTTC

clone_size: few
v_call: TRBV14
d_call: TRBD1
j_call: TRBJ1-2
cdr3_aa: CASSHLNTDRVHVGGYTF
cdr3_nt: TGTGCCAGCAGCCATCTAAACACGGACAGGGTCCACGTCGGTGGCTACACCTTC

clone_size: NA
v_call: TRBV12-3/TRBV12-4
d_call: NA
j_call: TRBJ1-5
cdr3_aa: CASSLGSGRQPQHF
cdr3_nt: TGTGCCAGCAGTTTAGGGTCAGGGCGGCAGCCCCAGCATTTT